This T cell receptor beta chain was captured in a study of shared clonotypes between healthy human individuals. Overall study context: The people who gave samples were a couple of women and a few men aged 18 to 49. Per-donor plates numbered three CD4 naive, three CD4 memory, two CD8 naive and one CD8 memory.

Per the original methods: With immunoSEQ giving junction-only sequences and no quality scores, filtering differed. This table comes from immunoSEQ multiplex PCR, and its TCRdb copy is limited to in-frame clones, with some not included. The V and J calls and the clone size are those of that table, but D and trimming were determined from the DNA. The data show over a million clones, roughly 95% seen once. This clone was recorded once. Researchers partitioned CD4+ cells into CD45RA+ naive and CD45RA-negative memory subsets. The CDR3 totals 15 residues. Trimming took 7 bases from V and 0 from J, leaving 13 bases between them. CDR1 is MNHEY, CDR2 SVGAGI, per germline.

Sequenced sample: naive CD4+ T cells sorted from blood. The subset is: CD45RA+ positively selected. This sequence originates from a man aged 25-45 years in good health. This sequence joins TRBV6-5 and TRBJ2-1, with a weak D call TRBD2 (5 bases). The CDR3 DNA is TGTGCCAGCAAAGGGTTTGGGAGCTCCTACAATGAGCAGTTCTTC. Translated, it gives CASKGFGSSYNEQFF.